This TCR beta chain was captured in a study of T cells in Graves' hyperthyroidism and ophthalmopathy. Whole-study context: Before any treatment, at initial diagnosis, peripheral blood was collected. General study findings and limits: Expanded thyroid clonotypes (above 0.001) were mostly also found in blood.

TCR beta CDR3 regions were amplified from RNA. A first-round RT-PCR of the TCR CDR3 used the HTBI primer set. TCRdb re-derived calls from the multiplex PCR reads in MiXCR, one entry per CDR3 protein. The sample has roughly 650,000 distinct CDR3 sequences, more than 15% seen once. This clonotype was seen at least ten times. Its target is unknown. The length of the CDR3 is 15 residues. With 3 bases removed from V and 4 bases from J, the gap between germline ends came to 14 bases. Germline V gene data show CDR1 as MNHEY and CDR2 as SMNVEV (reference sequence). The gene calls are TRBV27 and TRBJ2-3; weak D call: TRBD2 (6 bases). Material: blood. This TCR was sampled from a woman aged 40 to 49 with Graves' ophthalmopathy. CDR3 sequence reads: CASSFSWRGSDTQYF. The CDR3 DNA sequence: TGTGCCAGCAGTTTTAGCTGGCGGGGCTCAGATACGCAGTATTTT.